This T cell receptor (beta chain) was identified during a study of cytomegalovirus exposure and HLA in healthy donors. Broader study findings: Earlier analysis yielded a pattern in which most TCR beta V segments were productive about 90% or about 30% of the time. A later analysis found that most CMV-associated TCR beta chains appeared HLA-restricted. The authors reported that TCR beta sequences could predict HLA-A and HLA-B alleles. These predictions were accurate for most subjects in the first cohort.

Primers: 60 Vbeta forward and 13 Jbeta reverse. The data were produced by immunoSEQ multiplex PCR, yet TCRdb's version contains in-frame clones alone and is incomplete. The sample lists approximately 110,000 clones, about 80% occurring once. Details on this clone: What it binds is not known.

The TCR was taken from a man in his forties or fifties in good health and CMV-seropositive. The source material was PBMCs.

The CDR3 nucleotides read TGTGCCTGGAATACAGGGATTTCTGGAAACACCATATATTTT. It encodes CAWNTGISGNTIYF. V and J are TRBV30 and TRBJ1-3, with D tentatively TRBD1 (6 bases). Germline values: CDR1 GTSNPN, CDR2 SVGIG (reference sequence). CDR3 length equals 14 residues. V gave up 4 bases and J gave up 1 base, with 11 bases separating them.